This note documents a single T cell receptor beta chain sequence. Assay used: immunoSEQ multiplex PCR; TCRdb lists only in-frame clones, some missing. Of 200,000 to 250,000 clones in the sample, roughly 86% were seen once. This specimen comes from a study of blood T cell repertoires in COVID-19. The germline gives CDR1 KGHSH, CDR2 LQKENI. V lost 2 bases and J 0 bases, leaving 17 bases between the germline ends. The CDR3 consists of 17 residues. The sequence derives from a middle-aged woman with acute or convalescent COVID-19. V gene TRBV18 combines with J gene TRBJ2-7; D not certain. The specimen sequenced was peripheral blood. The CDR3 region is CASSPNIYSHDSYEQYF. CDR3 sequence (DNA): TGTGCCAGCTCACCAAACATTTACAGCCATGACTCCTACGAGCAGTACTTC.